This TCR beta chain was documented in a study of CD4 T cells in relation to SARS-CoV-2 and coronaviruses. Unexposed donor CD4+ T cells date from 2011-2018, before the COVID-19 pandemic. Isolation of CD4+ T cells took place after about eleven days in culture. As for this clone: Its antigen is currently unknown.

CDR1 is MDHEN, CDR2 SYDVKM, per germline. The germline V and J ends were trimmed by 7 bases and 4 bases, with 26 bases remaining between them. The CDR3 has 17 residues. This table comes from immunoSEQ multiplex PCR, and its TCRdb copy is limited to in-frame clones, with some not included. The sample comprises 17,000 or so clones, 65% to 75% of which are singletons, and 30% rests with the top ten. This TCR derives from a human donor in good health. Sample: CD4+ T cells from PBMCs, cultured in vitro. The chain combines TRBV28 with TRBJ2-7, with D perhaps assigned TRBD1 or TRBD2 (5 bases each). The CDR3 loop reads CASTPRRDAGLNYEQYF. The CDR3, as DNA: TGTGCCAGCACACCCCGCCGGGACGCAGGACTGAATTACGAGCAGTACTTC.